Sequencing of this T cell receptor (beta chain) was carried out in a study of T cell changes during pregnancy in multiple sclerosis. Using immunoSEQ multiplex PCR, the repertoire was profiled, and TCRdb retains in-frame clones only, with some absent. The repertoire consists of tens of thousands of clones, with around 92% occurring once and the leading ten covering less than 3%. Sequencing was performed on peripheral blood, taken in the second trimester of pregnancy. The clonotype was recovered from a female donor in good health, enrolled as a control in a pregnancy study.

CDR3 region: CASSLESSYNSPLHF. CDR3 sequence (DNA): TGTGCCAGCAGCTTAGAGAGCTCCTATAATTCACCCCTCCACTTT. The chain has TRBV7-9 and TRBJ1-6; no firm D call. Per the germline V gene, CDR1 is SEHNR and CDR2 is FQNEAQ (reference sequence). This CDR3 spans 15 amino acids. V was cut by 1 base and J by 0 bases, with 4 bases left in between.